This T cell receptor beta chain was documented in a study of Graves' ophthalmopathy and Graves' hyperthyroidism. This clonotype appeared many times. Its specificity is not known. The CDR3 has 15 residues. V was pared by 5 bases and J by 4 bases, with 13 bases between. The germline V gene has CDR1 KGHDR and CDR2 SFDVKD. Study outcomes and limitations: A roughly 81% specificity and around 86% sensitivity were achieved by a 13-signature model that separated ophthalmopathy from stable hyperthyroidism.

Researchers took RNA transcripts and amplified TCR beta CDR3 regions from them. Second-round multiplex PCR came after first-round RT-PCR with HTBI primers. TCRdb re-called the multiplex PCR reads with MiXCR, one entry per CDR3 protein. The table records 400,000 or so distinct CDR3 sequences, 15% to 19% of them present only once. The V call is TRBV24-1, the J call TRBJ2-2, with a possible D match to TRBD1 (6 bases). The receptor was derived from a woman under 30 with stable Graves' hyperthyroidism. The sample consisted of peripheral blood. CDR3 sequence: CATSVETGSTGELFF. The DNA of the CDR3 is TGTGCCACCAGTGTTGAAACAGGGAGCACCGGGGAGCTGTTTTTT.